This T cell receptor (beta chain) was observed in a study of blood T cell repertoires in COVID-19. Method: immunoSEQ multiplex PCR; TCRdb's copy keeps in-frame clones and lacks some. Among about 79,000 clones, 75% to 90% were seen once, and the ten largest hold over 11%. Per the germline V gene, CDR1 is MNHEY and CDR2 is SVGEGT. The CDR3 totals 16 residues. V lost 4 bases, J lost 4 bases, and 17 bases lay in between. Sequencing was done on a sample of peripheral blood. This sequence was found in a man aged 65-85 years with active or convalescent COVID-19. This sequence joins TRBV6-2 or TRBV6-3 and TRBJ1-5; TRBD1 is a possible D gene (5 bases). The CDR3 sequence: CASSSFVRGVNQPQHF. DNA for the CDR3: TGTGCCAGCAGTTCCTTCGTTAGGGGTGTGAATCAGCCCCAGCATTTT.